This entry features one TCR beta chain sequence. What it binds is unknown. The entry originates in a study of CD8 T cells in ankylosing spondylitis. Study findings and constraints: Significantly higher representation of disease-linked clones was reported for matched ankylosing spondylitis synovial fluid. It appeared that ankylosing spondylitis blood was characterized by a TCR beta motif of eight highly homologous variants. Earlier reports found some motif variants in synovial fluid and blood in reactive arthritis.

Trimming cost V 1 base and J 7 bases, with 13 bases left between them. Germline V gene data show CDR1 as SGHDN and CDR2 as FVKESK. The CDR3 covers 14 residues. It was by quantitative 5'-RACE with molecular barcodes that TCR beta libraries were made. TCRdb redid the calling of the 5' RACE reads with MiXCR, one entry per CDR3 protein. The sample lists hundreds of thousands of distinct CDR3 sequences; 12% were seen once. The receptor was isolated from a male donor with ankylosing spondylitis. This rearrangement joins TRBV14 to TRBJ2-5; D uncertain. The sequencing input was blood, either unsorted or a sorted T cell fraction (not recorded which). The CDR3 DNA reads TGTGCCAGCAGCCAAGTCTTCAATTCGGGGACCCAGTACTTC. Its translation is CASSQVFNSGTQYF.